A single sample gave rise to the 28 T cell receptor beta chains below, sequenced in a study of CD8+CD57+ T cells in acquired aplastic anemia. Genomic DNA, serving as template, underwent TCR beta VDJ and CDR3 profiling. TCRdb called the reads again in MiXCR, with one record for every CDR3 protein. The sample consists of a few hundred thousand distinct CDR3 sequences, almost 35% of them appearing once. Source material: sorted CD4+, CD8+, or CD8+CD57+ T cells (not recorded which) from PBMCs. Source of these receptors: a human donor in good health, serving as a control.

Here the CDR3 DNA reads TGCGCCAGCAGCCAAGATATCGGGGGCGGGCAGCCCCAGCATTTT. As protein: CASSQDIGGGQPQHF. The chain recombines TRBV4-1 with TRBJ1-5, with D possibly TRBD1 on 6 matching bases. The CDR3 covers 15 residues. Trimming removed 0 bases at V and 7 bases at J, with 13 bases between. CDR1 and CDR2 (germline): MGHRA, YSYEKL.

This rearrangement joins TRBV18 to TRBJ1-2; D perhaps matches TRBD1 (6 bases). Trimming left V 2 bases short and J 4 bases short, with 14 bases between. The germline gives CDR1 KGHSH, CDR2 LQKENI. CDR3 length: 15 amino acids. The CDR3 region has the DNA TGTGCCAGCTCACCATGGGGACAAAATTCCTATGGCTACACCTTC. Protein product: CASSPWGQNSYGYTF.

In this sample, this clonotype turned up many times. This chain uses TRBV6-1 with TRBJ2-1; D assignment may be TRBD1 or TRBD2 (5 bases each). Germline V CDR1 and CDR2: MNHNS, SASEGT. The CDR3 consists of 13 residues. The V end lost 6 bases, the J end lost 6 bases, and 12 bases lay between the germline ends. For the CDR3, the DNA is TGTGCCAGCAGGAAAACAGGAGGCAATGAGCAGTTCTTC. Its protein product is CASRKTGGNEQFF.

This clonotype was found once. The gene calls are TRBV2 and TRBJ2-5; 7 nucleotides agree with TRBD1. The CDR3 is made up of 15 amino acids. With V trimmed by 8 bases and J by 1 base, 10 bases remained unmatched. Germline CDR1 and CDR2: SNHLY and FYNNEI. The CDR3 is CASSAGTEVQETQYF. CDR3 nucleotides: TGTGCCAGCTCAGCCGGGACAGAGGTCCAAGAGACCCAGTACTTC. Based on the CDR3 plus reference TRBV2 and TRBJ2-5, the full variable domain is EPEVTQTPSHQVTQMGQEVILRCVPISNHLYFYWYRQILGQKVEFLVSFYNNEISEKSEIFDDQFSVERPDGSNFTLKIRSTKLEDSAMYFCASSAGTEVQETQYFGPGTRLLVL.

This clonotype has ten or more counts. The V gene is TRBV5-1, the J gene TRBJ2-5; D not certain. Per germline, CDR1 SGHRS and CDR2 YFSETQ. CDR3 length equals 14 residues. Trimming shortened V by 5 bases and J by 4 bases, and 15 bases separated the two germline ends. The CDR3 coding sequence is TGCGCCAGCAGGTCATCGGACGGCGGAGAGACCCAGTACTTC. The encoded protein is CASRSSDGGETQYF.

The sample holds many counts of this clonotype. The V and J genes are TRBV5-1 and TRBJ2-5; possibly TRBD1 or TRBD2 for D (5 bases each). Germline V gives CDR1 SGHRS, CDR2 YFSETQ. This CDR3 region has 17 residues. V was cut by 4 bases and J by 2 bases, with 21 bases left in between. CDR3 region: CASSPGTSRPIQETQYF. CDR3 DNA: TGCGCCAGCAGCCCCGGGACGTCGCGCCCGATTCAAGAGACCCAGTACTTC.

There are many counts of this clonotype. This sequence joins TRBV20-1 and TRBJ1-1, with unresolved D. Trimming removed 3 bases from V and 5 bases from J, with 10 bases in between. There are 12 residues in the CDR3. The germline CDR1 and CDR2 sequences are DFQATT and SNEGSKA (reference sequence). For the CDR3, the DNA is TGCAGTGCTAGCACGGGGTGGACTGAAGCTTTCTTT. Encoded protein: CSASTGWTEAFF.

This chain links TRBV6-1 with TRBJ2-7; the D gene could be TRBD1 or TRBD2 (5 bases each). Germline V CDR1 and CDR2: MNHNS, SASEGT. The CDR3 spans 16 residues. The V end lost 6 bases, the J end lost 1 base, and 19 bases lay between the germline ends. CDR3 region: CASSPRGVAGSYEQYF. The DNA of the CDR3 is TGTGCCAGCAGCCCCAGAGGGGTAGCAGGATCCTACGAGCAGTACTTC.

This clonotype has a count of ten or more. The chain links TRBV12-3 or TRBV12-4 to TRBJ2-1, with D possibly TRBD2 on 5 matching bases. The CDR3 has 15 residues. The V end lost 6 bases, the J end lost 0 bases, and 12 bases lay between the germline ends. CDR3 DNA sequence: TGTGCCAGCAGCTGGACTGCTCGCTCCTACAATGAGCAGTTCTTC. Translating it yields CASSWTARSYNEQFF.

The gene calls are TRBV7-9 and TRBJ2-5; D remains unclear. In germline, CDR1 is SEHNR, CDR2 FQNEAQ (reference sequence). V shed 0 bases and J shed 2 bases, with 7 bases lying between them. This CDR3 contains 14 residues. Written as DNA, the CDR3 is TGTGCCAGCAGCTTAGCGACTTCACAAGAGACCCAGTACTTC. Translation: CASSLATSQETQYF.

The chain combines TRBV10-3 with TRBJ2-7; perhaps TRBD1 as D (5 bases). CDR1 and CDR2 from the germline V gene are ENHRY and SYGVKD. The CDR3 length is 14 residues. With 8 bases removed from V and 5 bases from J, the gap between germline ends came to 19 bases. CDR3 amino acids: CAIGVGLVTHEQYF. As DNA, the CDR3 is TGTGCCATCGGAGTGGGGCTAGTCACCCACGAGCAGTACTTC.

This clonotype was seen at least ten times. V and J are TRBV7-9 and TRBJ2-3, with D unclear. CDR3 length equals 14 residues. Per the germline V gene, CDR1 is SEHNR and CDR2 is FQNEAQ (reference sequence). V lost 5 bases to trimming and J lost 2 bases, with 11 bases between them. The CDR3 DNA reads as TGTGCCAGCAGCCCCCAGGCGAACACAGATACGCAGTATTTT. This codes for CASSPQANTDTQYF.

The chain links TRBV12-3 or TRBV12-4 to TRBJ2-1, with 7 bases identical to TRBD1. The V and J ends lost 6 bases and 4 bases, in that order; junction bases with no gene match: 3. CDR3 length: 13 amino acids. As DNA, the CDR3 is TGTGCCAGCAGGCCGGGACAGTACAATGAGCAGTTCTTC. Translated: CASRPGQYNEQFF.

The table lists this clonotype with a few counts. The chain carries TRBV20-1 and TRBJ2-7; 9 nucleotides agree with TRBD1. The V and J ends lost 6 bases and 4 bases, in that order; junction bases with no gene match: 19. Germline CDR1 reads DFQATT; CDR2 reads SNEGSKA (reference sequence). There are 17 residues in the CDR3. In DNA form, the CDR3 reads TGCAGTGCCGGGACAGGGCGCGGGGAGCAGTCCACTTACGAGCAGTACTTC. Its protein product is CSAGTGRGEQSTYEQYF.

The CDR3 loop is CSVLGRGYGYTF. The CDR3 DNA sequence: TGCAGCGTCCTAGGACGGGGCTATGGCTACACCTTC. The rearrangement uses TRBV29-1 and TRBJ1-2; D remains ambiguous. This CDR3 has 12 residues. V was shortened by 6 bases and J by 4 bases, with 12 bases between the two germline ends. Germline V gene data show CDR1 as SQVTM and CDR2 as ANQGSEA.

The CDR3 sequence: CASSIAGIRTYEQYF. In nucleotides, the CDR3 is TGTGCCAGTAGTATCGCGGGAATTAGAACCTACGAGCAGTACTTC. The chain couples TRBV19 to TRBJ2-7, with a weak D call TRBD2 (6 bases). Germline V gives CDR1 LNHDA, CDR2 SQIVND (reference sequence). CDR3 length equals 15 residues. V dropped 3 bases and J dropped 2 bases, with 14 bases sitting between them.

This clonotype was seen many times. The chain carries TRBV10-2 and TRBJ2-2; tentative D call: TRBD2 (6 bases). The germline gives CDR1 WSHSY, CDR2 SAAADI. The CDR3 is 14 amino acids. Deletions cut 8 bases from V and 2 bases from J, with 12 bases between. This chain's CDR3 is CASAGGINTGELFF. The DNA of the CDR3 is TGCGCCAGCGCCGGGGGAATAAACACCGGGGAGCTGTTTTTT.

This clonotype was seen many times. This sequence joins TRBV9 and TRBJ1-2, with D hard to call. The CDR3 is 14 residues long. The germline CDR1 and CDR2 sequences are SGDLS and YYNGEE. V lost 4 bases and J 4 bases, leaving 14 bases between the germline ends. CDR3 sequence: CASSPSVGVYGYTF. The CDR3 nucleotides read TGTGCCAGCAGCCCCTCGGTCGGTGTCTATGGCTACACCTTC.

With regard to this clonotype: A much more abundant neighbour one base away suggests this may be a read error. The gene calls are TRBV20-1 and TRBJ1-1; D unclear. The CDR3 runs to 12 residues. The germline CDR1 and CDR2 sequences are DFQATT and SNEGSKA (reference sequence). The V and J ends lost 1 base and 10 bases respectively, with 13 bases between them. The CDR3 here is CSARAVTAGAFF. CDR3 bases: TGCAGTGCTAGAGCGGTGACCGCTGGAGCTTTCTTT.

The chain uses TRBV12-5 and TRBJ1-3; D perhaps matches TRBD1 (5 bases). Per germline, CDR1 LGHNT and CDR2 FRNRAP. V was trimmed by 1 base and J by 0 bases, leaving 22 bases between them. The CDR3 covers 20 residues. The CDR3 region has the DNA TGTGCTAGTGGTTTGGCCCCTGGGGGAACACAGCTCCTCTCTGGAAACACCATATATTTT. Its protein product is CASGLAPGGTQLLSGNTIYF.

This clonotype was recorded many times. The chain links TRBV15 to TRBJ1-1, with D unresolved. Germline loops: CDR1 LNHNV, CDR2 YYDKDF (reference sequence). V was pared by 2 bases and J by 1 base, with 26 bases between. CDR3 size: 20 residues. This CDR3 reads CATSRLRAIPAEGWNTEAFF. The CDR3 coding sequence is TGTGCCACCAGCAGATTACGGGCCATCCCGGCGGAAGGTTGGAACACTGAAGCTTTCTTT.

This clonotype was counted ten times or more. This chain links TRBV2 with TRBJ2-2; D is perhaps TRBD2 (6 bases). V shed 6 bases and J shed 6 bases, with 14 bases lying between them. From germline, CDR1 is SNHLY and CDR2 FYNNEI. This CDR3 region has 14 residues. The CDR3 coding sequence is TGTGCCAGCAGACCAAAGGAGGGCCCCGGGGAGCTGTTTTTT. Its protein is CASRPKEGPGELFF.

The table lists this clonotype with many counts. This CDR3 reads CSASDRGTLNTEAFF. CDR3 DNA sequence: TGCAGTGCGTCGGACAGGGGGACACTGAACACTGAAGCTTTCTTT. This chain links TRBV20-1 with TRBJ1-1, with 10 positions matching TRBD1. Trimming cost V 6 bases and J 0 bases; bases outside gene matches: 7. This CDR3 has 15 amino acids. From germline, CDR1 is DFQATT and CDR2 SNEGSKA (reference sequence).

V and J are TRBV2 and TRBJ1-5; 7 nucleotides line up with TRBD1. The CDR3 is 14 residues long. Germline-derived CDR1 and CDR2 are SNHLY and FYNNEI. Unmatched junction bases numbered 4, after V lost 6 bases and J lost 2 bases. CDR3 residues: CASSDRAGNQPQHF. The CDR3 DNA reads TGTGCCAGCAGCGACAGGGCAGGCAATCAGCCCCAGCATTTT. Looking up the rest from reference TRBV2 and TRBJ1-5 gives the full variable domain: EPEVTQTPSHQVTQMGQEVILRCVPISNHLYFYWYRQILGQKVEFLVSFYNNEISEKSEIFDDQFSVERPDGSNFTLKIRSTKLEDSAMYFCASSDRAGNQPQHFGDGTRLSIL.

The chain uses TRBV12-3 or TRBV12-4 and TRBJ1-3; D remains ambiguous. The CDR3 is made up of 14 amino acids. Trimming shortened V by 2 bases and J by 0 bases, and 5 bases separated the two germline ends. CDR3 nucleotides: TGTGCCAGCAGTTTACAGCTCTCTGGAAACACCATATATTTT. As protein: CASSLQLSGNTIYF.

The rearrangement uses TRBV19 and TRBJ2-7; D may be TRBD1 (6 bases). The V gene lost 4 bases and the J gene lost 3 bases, with 13 bases spanning the gap. This CDR3 region has 14 residues. Germline-derived CDR1 and CDR2 are LNHDA and SQIVND (reference sequence). This CDR3 is CASSKSDSFYEQYF. The CDR3 DNA reads TGTGCCAGTAGTAAATCGGACAGCTTCTACGAGCAGTACTTC.

Concerning this clonotype itself: A clone one base away is much larger, so this may be a read error. The rearrangement uses TRBV20-1 and TRBJ1-1; D may be TRBD1 (5 bases). Germline lookup yields CDR1 DFQATT and CDR2 SNEGSKA (reference sequence). Trimming took off 2 bases at V and 0 bases at J, with 13 bases between the two ends. The CDR3 sequence is 15 residues long. CDR3 amino acids: CSARRLGRLNTEAFF. In nucleotides, the CDR3 is TGCAGTGCTAGACGTCTGGGACGGCTGAACACTGAAGCTTTCTTT.

This clonotype was counted many times. The chain couples TRBV5-1 to TRBJ2-7; a weak D match, TRBD2 (5 bases). V lost 2 bases to trimming and J lost 4 bases, with 16 bases between them. The CDR3 runs 15 residues. CDR1 and CDR2 from the germline V gene are SGHRS and YFSETQ. The CDR3 is CASSFNRGVGYEQYF. CDR3 DNA sequence: TGCGCCAGCAGCTTTAATCGGGGTGTGGGGTACGAGCAGTACTTC. The full variable domain, with the rest looked up from reference TRBV5-1 and TRBJ2-7, is KAGVTQTPRYLIKTRGQQVTLSCSPISGHRSVSWYQQTPGQGLQFLFEYFSETQRNKGNFPGRFSGRQFSNSRSEMNVSTLELGDSALYLCASSFNRGVGYEQYFGPGTRLTVT.